This T cell receptor beta chain was sequenced during a study of vaccination and CD4 T cells after COVID-19. Study information: Six male and four female convalescents took part, two of them Hispanic. In culture, cells were exposed to overlapping spike peptides from SARS-CoV-2, HCoV-NL63, HCoV-OC43 and HCoV-229E.

The germline V gene has CDR1 KGHDR and CDR2 SFDVKD. There are 15 residues in the CDR3. Trimming took 4 bases from V and 2 from J, leaving 14 bases between them. In regard to this clonotype: The antigen remains unidentified.

As to treatment: roughly 10-day PBMC culture with coronavirus spike peptide pools or control peptides (ViraFEST assay). Oncomine TCR Beta short-read sequencing was applied to DNA from cultured CD4+ T cells. It was from cultured CD4+ T cells that genomic DNA was extracted. A single record per CDR3 protein comes from TCRdb applying MiXCR to the PCR reads. The sample consists of 23,000 or so distinct CDR3 sequences, roughly 65% of them appearing once. The sequence was obtained from a human donor who received a COVID-19 vaccine. The gene calls are TRBV24-1 and TRBJ2-7; D may be TRBD2 (5 bases). The source material was CD4+ T cells from blood, cultured in vitro, sampled after SARS-CoV-2 vaccination. The CDR3 region is CATSDPTRSPYEQYF. The CDR3 region has the DNA TGTGCCACCAGTGACCCCACTAGATCCCCCTACGAGCAGTACTTC.